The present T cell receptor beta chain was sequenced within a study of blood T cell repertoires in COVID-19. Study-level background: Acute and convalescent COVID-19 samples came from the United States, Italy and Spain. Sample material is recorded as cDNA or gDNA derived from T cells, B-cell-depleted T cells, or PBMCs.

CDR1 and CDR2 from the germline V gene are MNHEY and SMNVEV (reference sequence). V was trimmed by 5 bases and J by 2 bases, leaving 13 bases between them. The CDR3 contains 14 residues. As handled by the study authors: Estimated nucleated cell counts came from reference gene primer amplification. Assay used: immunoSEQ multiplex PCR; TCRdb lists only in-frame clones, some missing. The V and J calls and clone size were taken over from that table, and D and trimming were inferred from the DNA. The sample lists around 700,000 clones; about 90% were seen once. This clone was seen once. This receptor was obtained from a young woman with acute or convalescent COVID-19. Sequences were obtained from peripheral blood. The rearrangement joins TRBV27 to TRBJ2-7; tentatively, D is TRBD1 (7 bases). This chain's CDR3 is CASSRQGGTYEQYF. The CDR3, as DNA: TGTGCCAGCAGTCGACAGGGAGGCACCTACGAGCAGTACTTC.